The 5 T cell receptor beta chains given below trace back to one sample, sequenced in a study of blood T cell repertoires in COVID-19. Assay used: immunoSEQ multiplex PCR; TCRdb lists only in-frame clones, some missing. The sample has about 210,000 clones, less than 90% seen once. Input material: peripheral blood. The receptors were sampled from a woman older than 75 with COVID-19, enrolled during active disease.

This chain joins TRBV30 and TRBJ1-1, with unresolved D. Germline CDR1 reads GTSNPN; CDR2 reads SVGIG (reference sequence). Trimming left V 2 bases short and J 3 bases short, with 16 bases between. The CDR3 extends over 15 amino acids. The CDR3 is CAWSSRGSTYTEAFF. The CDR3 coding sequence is TGTGCCTGGAGTAGCCGGGGTTCTACCTACACTGAAGCTTTCTTT.

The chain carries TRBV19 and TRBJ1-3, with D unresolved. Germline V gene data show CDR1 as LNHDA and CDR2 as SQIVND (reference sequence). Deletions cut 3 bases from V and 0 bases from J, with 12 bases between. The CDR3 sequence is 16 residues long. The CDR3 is CASSIPAASSGNTIYF. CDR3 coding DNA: TGTGCCAGTAGTATCCCCGCGGCAAGCTCTGGAAACACCATATATTTT. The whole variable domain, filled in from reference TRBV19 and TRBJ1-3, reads DGGITQSPKYLFRKEGQNVTLSCEQNLNHDAMYWYRQDPGQGLRLIYYSQIVNDFQKGDIAEGYSVSREKKESFPLTVTSAQKNPTAFYLCASSIPAASSGNTIYFGEGSWLTVV.

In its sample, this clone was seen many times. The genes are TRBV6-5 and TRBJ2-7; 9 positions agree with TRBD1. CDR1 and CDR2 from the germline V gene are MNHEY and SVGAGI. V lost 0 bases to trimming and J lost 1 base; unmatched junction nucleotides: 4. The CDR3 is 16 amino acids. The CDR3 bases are TGTGCCAGCAGTTACTCGAGGGACAGGGAGTCCTACGAGCAGTACTTC. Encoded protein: CASSYSRDRESYEQYF.

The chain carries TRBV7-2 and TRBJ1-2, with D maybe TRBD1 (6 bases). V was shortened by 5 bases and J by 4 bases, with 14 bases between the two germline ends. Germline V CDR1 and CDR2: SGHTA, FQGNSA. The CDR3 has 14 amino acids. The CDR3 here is CASSPSGAGYGYTF. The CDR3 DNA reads TGTGCCAGCAGCCCCTCAGGGGCAGGCTATGGCTACACCTTC.

The CDR3 spells CASSPELGTDTQYF. In DNA form, the CDR3 reads TGCGCCAGCAGCCCCGAGTTAGGCACAGATACGCAGTATTTT. The rearrangement links TRBV5-1 to TRBJ2-3; D gene uncertain. The ends were cut back, 4 bases at V and 1 base at J, with 10 bases in the middle. This CDR3 has 14 residues. Germline-derived CDR1 and CDR2 are SGHRS and YFSETQ.